This record looks at one T cell receptor (beta chain) sequence and its context. These data come from a study of blood T cell repertoires in COVID-19. Looking at the study overall: Sources were T cells, B-cell-depleted T cells, or PBMCs; the material itself was cDNA or gDNA.

Generated by immunoSEQ multiplex PCR, the TCRdb table keeps only in-frame clones and is missing some. The sample carries some 97,000 clones, roughly 90% recorded once. Trimming stripped 3 bases from V and 3 bases from J, with 16 bases between. The CDR3 length is 16 residues. Per germline, CDR1 SGHNT and CDR2 YYREEE (reference sequence). The sequenced sample consisted of peripheral blood. This chain uses TRBV5-4 with TRBJ2-1; no firm D call. This clonotype was obtained from a man in his sixties with acute or convalescent COVID-19. For the CDR3, the DNA is TGTGCCAGCAGCTCCCGTACGGCGGAGATCTACAATGAGCAGTTCTTC. Amino acids: CASSSRTAEIYNEQFF. The full variable domain, in which reference TRBV5-4 and TRBJ2-1 provide the parts outside the CDR3, is ETGVTQSPTHLIKTRGQQVTLRCSSQSGHNTVSWYQQALGQGPQFIFQYYREEENGRGNFPPRFSGLQFPNYSSELNVNALELDDSALYLCASSSRTAEIYNEQFFGPGTRLTVL.